This TCR beta chain originates from a study of blood T cell repertoires in COVID-19. As for the study in general: Sites in the United States, Italy and Spain provided acute and convalescent COVID-19 samples.

This CDR3 has 15 residues. J lost 8 bases, V lost 4 bases, and 7 bases had no gene match. The germline V gene encodes CDR1 MNHEY and CDR2 SVGAGI. The Seattle site enrolled patients during active infection and followed them longitudinally. Per the original methods: Counts of nucleated cells, estimated from reference gene primer amplification, were obtained. The repertoire was sequenced with immunoSEQ multiplex PCR; TCRdb's copy has only in-frame clones and lacks some. V and J calls and clone size are copied from that table; D and trimming were computed from the DNA. Of a few hundred thousand clones in the sample, nearly 90% were seen once.

The chain couples TRBV6-5 to TRBJ1-6; 8 nucleotides line up with TRBD1. This clonotype originated in a woman aged 60-75 years with COVID-19, enrolled during active disease. The sample consisted of peripheral blood. The CDR3 protein is CASSSDRGGDSPLHF. The DNA of the CDR3 is TGTGCCAGCAGTTCCGACAGGGGCGGTGATTCACCCCTCCACTTT.